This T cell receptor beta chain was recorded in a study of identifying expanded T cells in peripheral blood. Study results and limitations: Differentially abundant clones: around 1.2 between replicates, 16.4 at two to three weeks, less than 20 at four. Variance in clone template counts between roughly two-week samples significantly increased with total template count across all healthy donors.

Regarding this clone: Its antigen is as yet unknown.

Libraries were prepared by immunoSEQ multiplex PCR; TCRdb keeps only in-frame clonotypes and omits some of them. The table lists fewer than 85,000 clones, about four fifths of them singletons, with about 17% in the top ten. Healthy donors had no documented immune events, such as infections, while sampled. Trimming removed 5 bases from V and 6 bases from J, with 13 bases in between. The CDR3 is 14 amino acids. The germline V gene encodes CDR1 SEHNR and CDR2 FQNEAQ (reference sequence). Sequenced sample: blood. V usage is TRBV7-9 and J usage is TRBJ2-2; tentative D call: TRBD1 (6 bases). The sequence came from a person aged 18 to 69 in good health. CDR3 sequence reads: CASSGGWGPGELFF. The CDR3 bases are TGTGCCAGCAGCGGGGGCTGGGGCCCCGGGGAGCTGTTTTTT.